The T cell receptor beta chain described here comes from a study of T-cell reconstitution after alpha-beta-depleted transplantation in children. Findings and limits, study-wide: T-cell counts and diversity were attributed mostly to newly produced T cells one year after transplant. Elevated TCRbeta diversity at day 60 was traced, in some patients, to surviving recipient T cells and thymic progenitors. Roughly two months post-transplant, alpha-beta T cells reportedly originated from several hundred graft clones that had expanded.

Unique molecular identifiers were used to barcode this TCRbeta library. TCRdb reanalysed the PCR reads using MiXCR and keeps one entry per CDR3 protein. The table has a few hundred thousand distinct CDR3 sequences, 6.5% to 9% seen once. On this clonotype itself: Its antigen is not known.

Sequenced here: peripheral blood, sampled 360 days after TCRalphabeta/CD19-depleted stem cell transplant. The clonotype was recovered from a female patient aged 2-15 years who had a stem cell transplant for Fanconi anemia, so the T cells may come from the graft donor.

For the CDR3, the DNA is TGCGCCAGCAGTGAGTCAAGAGGGAGGGGTGAGCAGTTCTTC. It is translated as CASSESRGRGEQFF. The chain combines TRBV10-1 with TRBJ2-1; 7 bases match TRBD2. CDR1 WNHNN and CDR2 SYGVQD come from the germline V gene (reference sequence). Germline trimming cut 0 bases from V and 9 bases from J; bases unmatched to any gene: 5. The CDR3 spans 14 residues.